Included here is one T cell receptor (beta chain) sequence, with context. Using immunoSEQ multiplex PCR, the repertoire was profiled, and TCRdb retains in-frame clones only, with some absent. The repertoire holds roughly 2.5 million clones, with more than 90% as singletons. This specimen belongs to a study of shared clonotypes between healthy human individuals. Each donor was a Caucasian adult residing in Nashville, Tennessee. Trimming left V 2 bases short and J 1 base short, with 11 bases between. Germline CDR1 is SEHNR and CDR2 is FQNEAQ (reference sequence). The CDR3 runs 15 residues. The source material was naive CD4+ T cells sorted from blood. Subset indicated: CD45RA+ positively selected. The chain joins TRBV7-9 to TRBJ2-5; D is tentatively TRBD1 or TRBD2 (6 bases each). The clonotype was recovered from a man younger than 35 in good health. The CDR3 DNA is TGTGCCAGCAGCTTAACGAGGGGGGCCCAAGAGACCCAGTACTTC. Its protein product is CASSLTRGAQETQYF.